This T cell receptor (beta chain) came from a study of cytomegalovirus exposure and HLA in healthy donors. Study summary: In a later analysis, the 130 or so validation repertoires were reported to have used the same platform as the 666 first-cohort repertoires.

Notes on this clone: The antigen remains unidentified.

Study-level results: As confirmed in vitro, a few CMV-associated chains were specific for CMV antigens. The study designated around 150 TCR beta chains cytomegalovirus-associated. As was reported, the classifier diagnosed cytomegalovirus status with high specificity and sensitivity.

Libraries were prepared by immunoSEQ multiplex PCR; TCRdb keeps only in-frame clonotypes and omits some of them. The data hold roughly 150,000 clones, with roughly nine tenths observed a single time. The sample comprised PBMCs. This sequence originates from a woman in her 30s in good health and CMV-seronegative.

In nucleotides, the CDR3 is TGTGCCAGCAGTCCCTTCTCGGGACCGCGACAGCCCCAGCATTTT. Its protein product is CASSPFSGPRQPQHF. The rearrangement joins TRBV28 to TRBJ1-5, with TRBD1 as a possible D gene (5 bases). V lost 5 bases and J lost 7, with 18 bases in between. Germline V gene data show CDR1 as MDHEN and CDR2 as SYDVKM. CDR3 length equals 15 residues.